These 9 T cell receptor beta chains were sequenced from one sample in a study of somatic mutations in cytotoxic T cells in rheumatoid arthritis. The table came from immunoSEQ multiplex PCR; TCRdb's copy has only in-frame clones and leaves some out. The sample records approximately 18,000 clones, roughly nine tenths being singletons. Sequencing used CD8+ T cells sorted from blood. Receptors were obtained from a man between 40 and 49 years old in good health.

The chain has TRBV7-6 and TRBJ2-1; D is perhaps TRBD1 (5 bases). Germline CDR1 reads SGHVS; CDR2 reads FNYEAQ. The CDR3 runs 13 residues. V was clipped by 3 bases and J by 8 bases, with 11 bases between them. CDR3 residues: CASSLAGSHEQFF. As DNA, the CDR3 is TGTGCCAGCAGCTTGGCAGGGTCCCATGAGCAGTTCTTC.

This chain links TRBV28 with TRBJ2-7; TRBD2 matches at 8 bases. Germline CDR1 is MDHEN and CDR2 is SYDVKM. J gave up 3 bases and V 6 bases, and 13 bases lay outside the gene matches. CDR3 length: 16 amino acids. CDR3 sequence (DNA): TGTGCCAGCAGACCTTCGGGAGGGTACCGAGGCTACGAGCAGTACTTC. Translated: CASRPSGGYRGYEQYF.

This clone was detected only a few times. CDR3: CASCPWGQRNQPQHF. The CDR3 DNA follows: TGTGCCAGCTGCCCCTGGGGACAGCGGAATCAGCCCCAGCATTTT. The chain has TRBV27 and TRBJ1-5; 7 bases agree with TRBD1. The V gene's germline CDR1 is MNHEY and CDR2 SMNVEV (reference sequence). Losses at the gene ends were 8 bases for V and 4 bases for J; bases not matched to a gene: 11. CDR3 length: 15 amino acids.

CDR3 sequence: CASSMGFFSYEQYF. As DNA, the CDR3 is TGTGCCAGTAGTATGGGCTTCTTCTCCTACGAGCAGTACTTC. V and J are TRBV19 and TRBJ2-7; D uncertain. The CDR3 is 14 amino acids. Germline V gene sequence: CDR1 LNHDA, CDR2 SQIVND (reference sequence). Trimming removed 3 bases from V and 0 bases from J, with 9 bases in between. The whole variable domain, remainder taken from reference TRBV19 and TRBJ2-7, is DGGITQSPKYLFRKEGQNVTLSCEQNLNHDAMYWYRQDPGQGLRLIYYSQIVNDFQKGDIAEGYSVSREKKESFPLTVTSAQKNPTAFYLCASSMGFFSYEQYFGPGTRLTVT.

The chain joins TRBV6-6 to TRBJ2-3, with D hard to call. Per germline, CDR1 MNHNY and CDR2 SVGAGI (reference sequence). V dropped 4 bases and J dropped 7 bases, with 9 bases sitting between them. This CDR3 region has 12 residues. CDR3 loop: CASSWVLNTQYF. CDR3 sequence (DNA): TGTGCCAGCAGTTGGGTCCTCAATACGCAGTATTTT.

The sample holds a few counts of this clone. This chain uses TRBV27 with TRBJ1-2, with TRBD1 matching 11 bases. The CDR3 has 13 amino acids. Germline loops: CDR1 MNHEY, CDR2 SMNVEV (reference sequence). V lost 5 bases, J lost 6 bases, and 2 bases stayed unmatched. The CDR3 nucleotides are TGTGCCAGCAGTATGGGACAGGGGGATGGCTACACCTTC. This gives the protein CASSMGQGDGYTF.

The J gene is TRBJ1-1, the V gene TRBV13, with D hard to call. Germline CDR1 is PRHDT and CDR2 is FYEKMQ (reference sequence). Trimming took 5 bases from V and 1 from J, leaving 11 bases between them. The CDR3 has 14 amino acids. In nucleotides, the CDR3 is TGTGCCAGCAGCCTACCCGCAGGGAACACTGAAGCTTTCTTT. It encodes CASSLPAGNTEAFF.

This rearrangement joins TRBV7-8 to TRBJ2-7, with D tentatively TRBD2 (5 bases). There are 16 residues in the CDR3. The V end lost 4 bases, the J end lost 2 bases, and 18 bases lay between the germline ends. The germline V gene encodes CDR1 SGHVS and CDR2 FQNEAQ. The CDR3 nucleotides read TGTGCCAGCAGCTCTCCGTTATACGGAGGCACCTACGAGCAGTACTTC. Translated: CASSSPLYGGTYEQYF.

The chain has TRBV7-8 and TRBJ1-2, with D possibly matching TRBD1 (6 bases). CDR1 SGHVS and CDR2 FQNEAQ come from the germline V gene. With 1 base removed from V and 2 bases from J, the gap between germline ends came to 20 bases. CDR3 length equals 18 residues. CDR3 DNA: TGTGCCAGCAGCTTAGTCGGAAGCTTGAGACAGGAGAACTATGGCTACACCTTC. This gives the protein CASSLVGSLRQENYGYTF.